This T cell receptor (beta chain) emerged from a study of T-cell reconstitution after alpha-beta-depleted transplantation in children. This clonotype was detected many times. V dropped 0 bases and J dropped 0 bases, with 12 bases sitting between them. Germline CDR1 and CDR2: LGHNA and YSLEER. The CDR3 consists of 17 residues. Preparation of the TCRbeta library used unique molecular identifiers. TCRdb re-called the PCR reads through MiXCR, storing one row per CDR3 protein. The sample shows 150,000 to 200,000 distinct CDR3 sequences, approximately 6% of them seen only once. The source material was PBMCs, sampled before TCRalphabeta/CD19-depleted stem cell transplant. The sequence was collected from a girl under three years old with combined immunodeficiency, due to receive a stem cell transplant. The chain joins TRBV4-3 to TRBJ2-1; D not certain. CDR3 bases: TGCGCCAGCAGCCAAGAAGTAGCAGGCAGCTCCTACAATGAGCAGTTCTTC. As protein: CASSQEVAGSSYNEQFF.